The 22 T cell receptor beta chains reported below all come from one sample, sequenced in a study of blood T cell repertoires in COVID-19. Produced via immunoSEQ multiplex PCR; TCRdb's table is partial and in-frame only. The data contain some 90,000 clones, around 82% of them singletons. The sequencing input was peripheral blood. These receptors came from a man aged 70 or older with active or convalescent COVID-19.

This chain uses TRBV3-1 (or the pseudogene TRBV3-2) with TRBJ2-3, with 9 nucleotides matching TRBD2. Germline CDR1 is LGHDT and CDR2 is YNNKEL (reference sequence). The trim removed 4 bases at V and 3 bases at J, leaving 2 bases unmatched. The CDR3 sequence is 14 residues long. The CDR3 sequence is CASSPTSGTDTQYF. For the CDR3, the DNA is TGTGCCAGCAGCCCGACTAGCGGTACAGATACGCAGTATTTT.

Only one count was recorded for this clone. The chain links TRBV11-3 to TRBJ2-5; 9 nucleotides match TRBD2. Germline assignment: CDR1 SGHNT and CDR2 YENEEA. CDR3 length equals 15 residues. V shed 2 bases and J 5 bases; nucleotides not matched to a gene: 6. CDR3 region: CASSLLAGGQETQYF. The CDR3 DNA sequence: TGTGCCAGCAGCTTACTGGCGGGGGGGCAGGAGACCCAGTACTTC. Together with reference TRBV11-3 and TRBJ2-5, the CDR3 gives the full variable domain: EAGVVQSPRYKIIEKKQPVAFWCNPISGHNTLYWYLQNLGQGPELLIRYENEEAVDDSQLPKDRFSAERLKGVDSTLKIQPAELGDSAVYLCASSLLAGGQETQYFGPGTRLLVL.

This chain joins TRBV13 and TRBJ1-2; no clear D. Germline V gives CDR1 PRHDT, CDR2 FYEKMQ (reference sequence). V lost 5 bases and J 7 bases, leaving 8 bases between the germline ends. The CDR3 extends over 11 amino acids. The CDR3 here is CASSLDSGYTF. The CDR3 coding sequence is TGTGCCAGCAGCCTTGACTCTGGCTACACCTTC.

The V gene is TRBV6-1, the J gene TRBJ2-1; TRBD1 might be the D (6 bases). Germline-derived CDR1 and CDR2 are MNHNS and SASEGT. This CDR3 has 16 residues. V was trimmed by 2 bases and J by 8 bases, leaving 19 bases between them. CDR3 in DNA: TGTGCCAGCAGTGAATGGGGGAACAGGGCGGAGGATGAGCAGTTCTTC. Translation gives CASSEWGNRAEDEQFF.

The chain's CDR3 is CASSFSGQGYTF. The CDR3 nucleotides are TGTGCCAGCAGTTTTTCCGGACAAGGCTACACCTTC. The chain carries TRBV12-3 or TRBV12-4 and TRBJ1-2, with D possibly TRBD1 on 5 matching bases. Trimming stripped 3 bases from V and 8 bases from J, with 10 bases between. This CDR3 region has 12 residues.

This clone has a handful of counts. V usage is TRBV5-4 and J usage is TRBJ1-6; 7 nucleotides match TRBD1. CDR1 and CDR2 (germline): SGHNT, YYREEE (reference sequence). V lost 4 bases to trimming and J lost 5 bases; unmatched junction nucleotides: 6. The CDR3 sequence is 15 residues long. The CDR3 DNA follows: TGTGCCAGCAGCCAAATGGGACAGAATAATTCACCCCTCCACTTT. Protein product: CASSQMGQNNSPLHF.

In its sample, this clone was seen once. The chain carries TRBV25-1 and TRBJ1-2; TRBD1 might be the D (5 bases). The V end was cut by 3 bases, the J end by 5 bases, with 13 bases between. This CDR3 has 14 residues. Germline V lookup: CDR1 MGHDK, CDR2 SYGVNS. As DNA, the CDR3 is TGTGCCAGCAGTGATAAAGGGGTAATATATGGCTACACCTTC. This codes for CASSDKGVIYGYTF.

This clone was seen more than once but under ten times. The V call is TRBV5-1, the J call TRBJ1-3, with 8 bases aligning to TRBD1. The germline V gene has CDR1 SGHRS and CDR2 YFSETQ. V shed 4 bases and J 3 bases; nucleotides not matched to a gene: 9. This CDR3 spans 16 amino acids. The CDR3 bases are TGCGCCAGCAGCGGAGCTCAGGGGGCGCTTGGAAACACCATATATTTT. Its translation: CASSGAQGALGNTIYF.

The chain is built from TRBV27 and TRBJ1-1, with 11 bases fitting TRBD1. This CDR3 spans 16 amino acids. Looked up from germline, CDR1 is MNHEY and CDR2 is SMNVEV (reference sequence). V lost 0 bases and J lost 7; bases outside the gene matches: 7. The CDR3 DNA reads TGTGCCAGCAGTTTATCCTCGGACAGGGGGCTTTTTGAAGCTTTCTTT. It specifies CASSLSSDRGLFEAFF.

This clone was seen just once. The chain joins TRBV7-8 to TRBJ2-1; 12 nucleotides agree with TRBD2. The germline V gene encodes CDR1 SGHVS and CDR2 FQNEAQ. The trim removed 2 bases at V and 2 bases at J, leaving 4 bases unmatched. The CDR3 runs 17 residues. In nucleotides, the CDR3 is TGTGCCAGCAGCTTAACCACTAGCGGGGGGACCTACAATGAGCAGTTCTTC. It specifies CASSLTTSGGTYNEQFF.

The chain uses TRBV6-5 and TRBJ2-7; D is unclear. The ends were cut back, 5 bases at V and 2 bases at J, with 7 bases in the middle. CDR1 is MNHEY, CDR2 SVGAGI, per germline. The CDR3 runs to 12 residues. The CDR3 here is CASSTAPYEQYF. The CDR3 DNA reads TGTGCCAGCAGTACAGCTCCCTACGAGCAGTACTTC.

The chain recombines TRBV25-1 with TRBJ2-5; D is perhaps TRBD2 (6 bases). Trimming removed 5 bases at V and 5 bases at J, with 18 bases between. CDR1 and CDR2 (germline): MGHDK, SYGVNS. CDR3 length: 15 amino acids. CDR3 sequence: CASSPWRGDLETQYF. CDR3 nucleotide sequence: TGTGCCAGCAGTCCCTGGCGGGGAGATCTGGAGACCCAGTACTTC.

This sequence joins TRBV19 and TRBJ1-5; D perhaps matches TRBD1 (5 bases). The CDR3 is 17 amino acids. The germline gives CDR1 LNHDA, CDR2 SQIVND (reference sequence). V lost 7 bases, J lost 3 bases, and 22 bases lay in between. This CDR3 is CASNQWGEGSTNQPQHF. CDR3 bases: TGTGCCAGTAACCAGTGGGGGGAGGGGAGCACCAATCAGCCCCAGCATTTT.

This clone was detected only once. This chain joins TRBV6-6 and TRBJ2-6; 10 bases are a match to TRBD1. Germline lookup yields CDR1 MNHNY and CDR2 SVGAGI (reference sequence). V was pared by 5 bases and J by 0 bases, with 13 bases of the junction left unmatched. This CDR3 region has 20 residues. This CDR3 is CASSRGTGEGWYSGANVLTF. The CDR3 region has the DNA TGTGCCAGCAGTCGAGGGACAGGGGAAGGTTGGTACTCTGGGGCCAACGTCCTGACTTTC.

The rearrangement joins TRBV11-2 to TRBJ2-1; D unresolved. Germline V gives CDR1 SGHAT, CDR2 FQNNGV. The CDR3 is 14 amino acids. Trimming pared 5 bases from V and 3 bases from J, leaving 11 bases between. The CDR3 here is CASSTSTGYNEQFF. CDR3 nucleotides: TGTGCCAGCAGCACCTCGACTGGCTACAATGAGCAGTTCTTC.

This sequence joins TRBV9 and TRBJ1-1; weak D call: TRBD1 (6 bases). This CDR3 region has 13 residues. Germline V CDR1 and CDR2: SGDLS, YYNGEE. Trimming pared 4 bases from V and 4 bases from J, leaving 11 bases between. The CDR3 protein is CASSQGRGTEAFF. The CDR3 region has the DNA TGTGCCAGCAGCCAGGGCAGGGGCACTGAAGCTTTCTTT.

The V gene is TRBV27, the J gene TRBJ1-1, with 8 bases fitting TRBD1. Germline V gene sequence: CDR1 MNHEY, CDR2 SMNVEV (reference sequence). Unmatched junction bases numbered 9, after V lost 5 bases and J lost 1 base. The CDR3 runs to 16 residues. The chain's CDR3 is CASSLRTGWGNTEAFF. The CDR3 DNA reads TGTGCCAGCAGTCTACGGACAGGGTGGGGGAACACTGAAGCTTTCTTT.

This chain links TRBV5-1 with TRBJ1-4, with 9 bases identical to TRBD1. This CDR3 is 17 amino acids long. The germline V gene has CDR1 SGHRS and CDR2 YFSETQ. Trimming at V came to 0 bases and at J to 6 bases, leaving 9 bases not matched to a gene. CDR3 sequence reads: CASSLGVDRGFYEKLFF. As DNA, the CDR3 is TGCGCCAGCAGCTTGGGGGTTGACAGGGGGTTTTATGAAAAACTGTTTTTT.

This chain uses TRBV11-3 with TRBJ1-6; D is unclear. The CDR3 is made up of 15 amino acids. The V gene's germline CDR1 is SGHNT and CDR2 YENEEA. The V end was cut by 1 base, the J end by 5 bases, with 9 bases between. CDR3 loop: CASSLVAGHNSPLHF. The CDR3 region has the DNA TGTGCCAGCAGCTTAGTCGCAGGTCATAATTCACCCCTCCACTTT.

The gene calls are TRBV7-9 and TRBJ2-5; D perhaps matches TRBD1 (5 bases). The CDR3 has 15 residues. V shed 5 bases and J shed 5 bases, with 18 bases lying between them. The germline V gene has CDR1 SEHNR and CDR2 FQNEAQ (reference sequence). CDR3 sequence (DNA): TGTGCCAGCAGCCCCAAGGCAGGGAACGTGGAGACCCAGTACTTC. Translation: CASSPKAGNVETQYF.

As DNA, the CDR3 is TGTGCCAGCAGCGAGACAGATACGCTCTCCGGAAACACCATATATTTT. Its protein is CASSETDTLSGNTIYF. This chain links TRBV11-2 with TRBJ1-3; possibly TRBD1 for D (5 bases). The V gene's germline CDR1 is SGHAT and CDR2 FQNNGV. This CDR3 region has 16 residues. The germline V and J ends were trimmed by 5 bases and 4 bases, with 18 bases remaining between them. The full variable domain, in which reference TRBV11-2 and TRBJ1-3 provide the parts outside the CDR3, is EAGVAQSPRYKIIEKRQSVAFWCNPISGHATLYWYQQILGQGPKLLIQFQNNGVVDDSQLPKDRFSAERLKGVDSTLKIQPAKLEDSAVYLCASSETDTLSGNTIYFGEGSWLTVV.

The chain combines TRBV5-4 with TRBJ2-2; D remains ambiguous. V was shortened by 0 bases and J by 6 bases, with 9 bases between the two germline ends. Germline lookup yields CDR1 SGHNT and CDR2 YYREEE (reference sequence). The CDR3 consists of 14 residues. The CDR3 sequence: CASSLATGAGELFF. CDR3 in DNA: TGTGCCAGCAGCTTGGCGACGGGTGCCGGGGAGCTGTTTTTT.